This T cell receptor beta chain was documented in a study of shared clonotypes between healthy human individuals. TCRdb's copy holds only in-frame clones and misses some; the assay was immunoSEQ multiplex PCR. The sample yields 950,000 to 1,200,000 clones, around three quarters seen once. The V and J ends lost 7 bases and 5 bases, in that order; junction bases with no gene match: 8. The CDR3 consists of 13 residues. Germline CDR1 is SGHRS and CDR2 is YFSETQ. The sequencing input was memory CD4+ T cells from PBMCs. As for subset: CD45RA-negative fraction. This clonotype originated in a man between 18 and 35 years old in good health. Some clones in this sample may be carry-over from other donors' samples. This chain uses TRBV5-1 with TRBJ1-2; 7 nucleotides line up with TRBD1. Here the CDR3 reads CASATQGDYGYTF. Written as DNA, the CDR3 is TGCGCCAGCGCCACTCAGGGGGATTATGGCTACACCTTC. The whole variable domain, remainder taken from reference TRBV5-1 and TRBJ1-2, is KAGVTQTPRYLIKTRGQQVTLSCSPISGHRSVSWYQQTPGQGLQFLFEYFSETQRNKGNFPGRFSGRQFSNSRSEMNVSTLELGDSALYLCASATQGDYGYTFGSGTRLTVV.